These 25 T cell receptor beta chains were sequenced from one sample in a study of blood T cell repertoires in COVID-19 (dated by TCRdb to 2020 to 2021). Libraries were made using the immunoSEQ multiplex PCR assay. As stored in TCRdb, this immuneACCESS dataset retains in-frame rearrangements with V and J assigned. A fraction of the clones does not appear; measured against another copy, unresolved V genes explain less than half of the discrepancy, and the remainder lacks a known reason. In all, the sample holds about 100,000 clones, and approximately 80% of those were seen once. 4% to 5.5% of the sample is in the top ten clones. Source material: peripheral blood. The receptors here all came from a human donor in a cohort sampled during active COVID-19.

The gene calls are TRBV7-2 and TRBJ1-4; D remains ambiguous. The ends were cut back, 1 base at V and 4 bases at J, with 13 bases in the middle. The CDR3 runs 16 residues. Germline assignment: CDR1 SGHTA and CDR2 FQGNSA. CDR3 in DNA: TGTGCCAGCAGCTTAGGAGGGTTCCAGGTTAATGAAAAACTGTTTTTT. Its translation: CASSLGGFQVNEKLFF.

The genes are TRBV9 and TRBJ2-3; D gene ambiguous. This CDR3 spans 15 amino acids. V gave up 4 bases and J gave up 0 bases, with 12 bases separating them. The germline V gene has CDR1 SGDLS and CDR2 YYNGEE. CDR3: CASSPLRVSTDTQYF. In nucleotides, the CDR3 is TGTGCCAGCAGCCCCCTCCGGGTCAGCACAGATACGCAGTATTTT. The full variable domain, its missing parts supplied by reference TRBV9 and TRBJ2-3, is DSGVTQTPKHLITATGQRVTLRCSPRSGDLSVYWYQQSLDQGLQFLIQYYNGEERAKGNILERFSAQQFPDLHSELNLSSLELGDSALYFCASSPLRVSTDTQYFGPGTRLTVL.

V and J are TRBV19 and TRBJ1-4, with a weak D call TRBD1 (5 bases). V was clipped by 3 bases and J by 7 bases, with 9 bases between them. The CDR3 runs 13 residues. In germline, CDR1 is LNHDA, CDR2 SQIVND (reference sequence). This CDR3 is CASSINGGEKLFF. CDR3 bases: TGTGCCAGTAGTATCAACGGGGGTGAAAAACTGTTTTTT.

The chain links TRBV2 to TRBJ2-5; 7 bases map to TRBD1. V gave up 8 bases and J gave up 7 bases; unmatched junction bases: 25. Germline CDR1 and CDR2: SNHLY and FYNNEI. The CDR3 runs 18 residues. CDR3 sequence reads: CASGVRYGTEPRVGTQYF. Here the CDR3 DNA reads TGTGCCAGCGGGGTTCGGTACGGGACAGAGCCCCGGGTTGGGACCCAGTACTTC.

This chain connects TRBV5-4 to TRBJ2-2, with a possible D match to TRBD2 (5 bases). Germline V CDR1 and CDR2: SGHNT, YYREEE (reference sequence). The length of the CDR3 is 17 residues. Trimming removed 0 bases from V and 1 base from J, with 13 bases in between. CDR3 coding DNA: TGTGCCAGCAGCTTGGGGTCCTTGGCGGGGAACACCGGGGAGCTGTTTTTT. This gives the protein CASSLGSLAGNTGELFF.

V usage is TRBV11-2 and J usage is TRBJ2-5; 8 bases align to TRBD2. The J segment lost 1 base and the V segment lost 7 bases, leaving 5 bases of the junction unmatched. CDR1 is SGHAT and CDR2 is FQNNGV in the germline V gene. The CDR3 loop spans 14 amino acids. CDR3 coding DNA: TGTGCCAGCATCCTCGGGGGGGCCCAAGAGACCCAGTACTTC. This translates into CASILGGAQETQYF.

The CDR3, as DNA: TGTGCCAGCAGTGATTCCGGGGTTGGGGCCAACGTCCTGACTTTC. Its protein product is CASSDSGVGANVLTF. The chain recombines TRBV2 with TRBJ2-6; the D gene is possibly TRBD2 (5 bases). The length of the CDR3 is 15 residues. CDR1 is SNHLY, CDR2 FYNNEI, per germline. Trimming pared 3 bases from V and 3 bases from J, leaving 9 bases between.

The chain joins TRBV19 to TRBJ1-2; maybe TRBD1 (6 bases). V lost 5 bases and J lost 8, with 12 bases in between. The CDR3 extends over 12 amino acids. CDR1 LNHDA and CDR2 SQIVND come from the germline V gene (reference sequence). The CDR3 here is CASSQQGRGYTF. The CDR3 nucleotides read TGTGCCAGTAGTCAACAGGGTCGGGGCTACACCTTC.

The chain is built from TRBV6-5 and TRBJ2-7; D gene uncertain. This CDR3 is 12 amino acids long. Trimming pared 0 bases from V and 6 bases from J, leaving 6 bases between. The germline gives CDR1 MNHEY, CDR2 SVGAGI. The CDR3 DNA reads TGTGCCAGCAGTTACTCGACTGGCGAGCAGTACTTC. Its protein product is CASSYSTGEQYF.

This clone was seen a single time. The chain combines TRBV5-1 with TRBJ1-1; 8 bases are shared with TRBD1. CDR3 length: 16 residues. Germline values: CDR1 SGHRS, CDR2 YFSETQ. With 1 base clipped from V and 2 bases from J, the junction kept 7 bases outside the gene matches. The CDR3 spells CASSLQTGVRNTEAFF. The CDR3 DNA sequence: TGCGCCAGCAGCTTGCAGACAGGGGTGCGAAACACTGAAGCTTTCTTT.

This clone was counted a few times. This chain links TRBV5-1 with TRBJ2-1; D ambiguous. Trimming took off 0 bases at V and 3 bases at J, with 10 bases between the two ends. From germline, CDR1 is SGHRS and CDR2 YFSETQ. The CDR3 is 15 residues long. CDR3: CASSLANTDYNEQFF. CDR3 DNA sequence: TGCGCCAGCAGCTTGGCCAATACAGACTACAATGAGCAGTTCTTC.

The gene calls are TRBV11-2 and TRBJ2-7; D not resolved. The CDR3 is 15 amino acids. Germline assignment: CDR1 SGHAT and CDR2 FQNNGV. V was cut by 4 bases and J by 2 bases, with 15 bases left in between. The CDR3 is CASSSINPVPYEQYF. The CDR3 coding sequence is TGTGCCAGCAGCTCCATAAATCCAGTGCCCTACGAGCAGTACTTC.

The chain employs TRBV4-3 and TRBJ1-2; a possible D gene is TRBD1 (5 bases). CDR3 length: 16 amino acids. V shed 0 bases and J shed 8 bases, with 19 bases lying between them. Germline CDR1 LGHNA, CDR2 YSLEER. In nucleotides, the CDR3 is TGCGCCAGCAGCCAAGATAGGGGTATGGGCGCGGGAGGCTACACCTTC. Its protein product is CASSQDRGMGAGGYTF.

The rearrangement joins TRBV5-6 to TRBJ2-7; the D gene is possibly TRBD1 (5 bases). Trimming took 3 bases from V and 3 from J, leaving 13 bases between them. CDR3 length: 14 residues. Looked up from germline, CDR1 is SGHDT and CDR2 is YYEEEE. The CDR3 spells CASSSDQGYYEQYF. The CDR3 DNA reads TGTGCCAGCAGCTCCGACCAGGGTTACTACGAGCAGTACTTC.

This chain links TRBV5-1 with TRBJ2-3; the match to TRBD2 covers 9 bases. The V gene's germline CDR1 is SGHRS and CDR2 YFSETQ. V trimming: 0 bases; J trimming: 1 base; junction bases outside the gene matches: 0. This CDR3 has 15 amino acids. The CDR3 sequence: CASSLGLAGTDTQYF. CDR3 nucleotides: TGCGCCAGCAGCTTGGGACTAGCGGGCACAGATACGCAGTATTTT.

V is TRBV10-3 and J is TRBJ1-6; 7 bases match TRBD1. The CDR3 loop spans 15 amino acids. From germline, CDR1 is ENHRY and CDR2 SYGVKD. The ends lost 1 base at V and 7 bases at J; junction bases unmatched: 4. The CDR3 DNA reads TGTGCCATCAGTGAGTTGGGACAGTTAAATTCACCCCTCCACTTT. As protein: CAISELGQLNSPLHF.

This rearrangement joins TRBV7-9 to TRBJ2-3; 8 bases agree with TRBD2. V lost 5 bases, J lost 0 bases, and 13 bases stayed unmatched. The germline gives CDR1 SEHNR, CDR2 FQNEAQ (reference sequence). CDR3 length: 18 amino acids. This CDR3 is CASSRLPGKRGSTDTQYF. The CDR3 DNA reads as TGTGCCAGCAGCCGCCTTCCCGGGAAGCGGGGGAGCACAGATACGCAGTATTTT.

This rearrangement joins TRBV7-2 to TRBJ1-1, with D possibly TRBD1 on 6 matching bases. The CDR3 has 15 amino acids. Per the germline V gene, CDR1 is SGHTA and CDR2 is FQGNSA. V lost 5 bases, J lost 1 base, and 14 bases lay in between. CDR3 sequence (DNA): TGTGCCAGCAGCGAAATACCGGGACAGAACACTGAAGCTTTCTTT. This translates into CASSEIPGQNTEAFF.

The rearrangement joins TRBV5-8 to TRBJ1-1; D gene uncertain. The V and J ends lost 0 bases and 1 base respectively, with 7 bases between them. The CDR3 totals 14 residues. Germline assignment: CDR1 SGHTS and CDR2 YDEGEE. Here the CDR3 reads CASSLARPNTEAFF. The CDR3, as DNA: TGTGCCAGCAGCTTGGCCAGGCCGAACACTGAAGCTTTCTTT.

The rearrangement links TRBV14 to TRBJ1-1; D is perhaps TRBD1 (5 bases). CDR3 size: 13 residues. The V and J ends lost 4 bases and 4 bases respectively, with 10 bases between them. Germline assignment: CDR1 SGHDN and CDR2 FVKESK. CDR3 bases: TGTGCCAGCAGCCCCCGGGGGGGCACTGAAGCTTTCTTT. Residues: CASSPRGGTEAFF.

CDR3 sequence reads: CASSAKAGSPEAFF. CDR3 nucleotide sequence: TGTGCCAGCAGCGCTAAGGCGGGGAGCCCTGAAGCTTTCTTT. The chain joins TRBV11-2 to TRBJ1-1; D gene uncertain. CDR1 and CDR2 from the germline V gene are SGHAT and FQNNGV. The V end lost 5 bases, the J end lost 6 bases, and 16 bases lay between the germline ends. The CDR3 totals 14 residues.

The rearrangement links TRBV2 to TRBJ2-7; D unclear. V was shortened by 9 bases and J by 0 bases, with 15 bases between the two germline ends. The CDR3 runs 14 residues. CDR1 and CDR2 from the germline V gene are SNHLY and FYNNEI. In DNA form, the CDR3 reads TGTGCCAGTCTGGGCCTATCGACCTCCTACGAGCAGTACTTC. It specifies CASLGLSTSYEQYF.

As concerns this clone: This same CDR3 is encoded by further DNA sequences in the sample. The chain is built from TRBV19 and TRBJ2-1; TRBD2 aligns across 7 bases. The junction had 3 bases not matched to a gene; V was cut back by 1 base and J by 3 bases. The germline V gene has CDR1 LNHDA and CDR2 SQIVND (reference sequence). The CDR3 contains 15 residues. Here the CDR3 DNA reads TGTGCCAGTAGTATAGGACTAGCAGTCTACAATGAGCAGTTCTTC. Its protein product is CASSIGLAVYNEQFF. The full variable domain, with the rest looked up from reference TRBV19 and TRBJ2-1, is DGGITQSPKYLFRKEGQNVTLSCEQNLNHDAMYWYRQDPGQGLRLIYYSQIVNDFQKGDIAEGYSVSREKKESFPLTVTSAQKNPTAFYLCASSIGLAVYNEQFFGPGTRLTVL.

In its sample, this clone was seen a few times. The chain couples TRBV14 to TRBJ1-1, with 8 bases that match TRBD1. V gave up 4 bases and J gave up 0 bases; unmatched junction bases: 10. The CDR3 consists of 17 residues. Germline V gene sequence: CDR1 SGHDN, CDR2 FVKESK. The CDR3 DNA follows: TGTGCCAGCAGCCCAGACAGGGGAGGGCTTATGAACACTGAAGCTTTCTTT. As protein: CASSPDRGGLMNTEAFF.

The chain links TRBV4-1 to TRBJ2-2; 9 bases fit TRBD2. The CDR3 contains 16 residues. The V gene's germline CDR1 is MGHRA and CDR2 YSYEKL. V gave up 0 bases and J gave up 4 bases; unmatched junction bases: 3. The DNA for the CDR3 is TGCGCCAGCAGCCAAGAGCTAGCGGGGCGCACCGGGGAGCTGTTTTTT. Protein sequence: CASSQELAGRTGELFF.